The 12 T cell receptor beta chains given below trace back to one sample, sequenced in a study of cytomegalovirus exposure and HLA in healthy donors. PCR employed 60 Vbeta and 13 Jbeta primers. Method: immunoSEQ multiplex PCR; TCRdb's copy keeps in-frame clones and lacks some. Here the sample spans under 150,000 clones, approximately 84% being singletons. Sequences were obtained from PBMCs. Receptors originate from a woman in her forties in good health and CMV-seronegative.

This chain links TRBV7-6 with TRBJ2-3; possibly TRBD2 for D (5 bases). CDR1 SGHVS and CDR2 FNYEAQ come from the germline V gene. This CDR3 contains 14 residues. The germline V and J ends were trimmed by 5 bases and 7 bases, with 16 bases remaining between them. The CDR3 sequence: CASSQLEGLNTQYF. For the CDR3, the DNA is TGTGCCAGCAGCCAGCTAGAGGGTTTGAATACGCAGTATTTT.

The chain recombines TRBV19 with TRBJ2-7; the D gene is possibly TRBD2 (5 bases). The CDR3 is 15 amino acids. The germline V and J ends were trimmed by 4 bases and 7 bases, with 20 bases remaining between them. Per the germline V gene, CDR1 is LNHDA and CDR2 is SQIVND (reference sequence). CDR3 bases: TGTGCCAGTAGTAGGACGGGAACAGCAGTAGGAGAGCAGTACTTC. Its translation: CASSRTGTAVGEQYF. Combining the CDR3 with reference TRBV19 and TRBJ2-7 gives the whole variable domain DGGITQSPKYLFRKEGQNVTLSCEQNLNHDAMYWYRQDPGQGLRLIYYSQIVNDFQKGDIAEGYSVSREKKESFPLTVTSAQKNPTAFYLCASSRTGTAVGEQYFGPGTRLTVT.

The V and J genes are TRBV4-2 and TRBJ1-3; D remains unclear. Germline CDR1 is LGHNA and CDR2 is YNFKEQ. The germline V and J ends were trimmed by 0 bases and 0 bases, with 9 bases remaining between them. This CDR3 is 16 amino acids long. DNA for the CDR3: TGTGCCAGCAGCCAAGATAGCGGGAACTCTGGAAACACCATATATTTT. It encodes CASSQDSGNSGNTIYF.

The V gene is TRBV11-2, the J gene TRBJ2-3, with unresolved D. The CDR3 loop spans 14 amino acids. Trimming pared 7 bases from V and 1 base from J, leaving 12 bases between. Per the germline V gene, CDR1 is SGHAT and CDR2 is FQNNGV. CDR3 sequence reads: CASTPGRGTDTQYF. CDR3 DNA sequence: TGTGCCAGCACCCCTGGCCGGGGCACAGATACGCAGTATTTT.

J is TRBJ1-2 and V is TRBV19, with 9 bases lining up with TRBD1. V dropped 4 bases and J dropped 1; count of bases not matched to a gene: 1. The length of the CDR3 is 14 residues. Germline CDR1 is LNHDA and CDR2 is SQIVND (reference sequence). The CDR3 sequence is CASSRTGVNYGYTF. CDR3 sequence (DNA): TGTGCCAGTAGTAGGACAGGGGTTAACTATGGCTACACCTTC.

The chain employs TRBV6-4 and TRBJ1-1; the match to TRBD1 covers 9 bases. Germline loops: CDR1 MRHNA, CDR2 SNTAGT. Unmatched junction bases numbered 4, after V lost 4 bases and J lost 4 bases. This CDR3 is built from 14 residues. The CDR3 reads CASSAGQGRTEAFF. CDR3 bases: TGTGCCAGCAGTGCGGGACAGGGTCGCACTGAAGCTTTCTTT.

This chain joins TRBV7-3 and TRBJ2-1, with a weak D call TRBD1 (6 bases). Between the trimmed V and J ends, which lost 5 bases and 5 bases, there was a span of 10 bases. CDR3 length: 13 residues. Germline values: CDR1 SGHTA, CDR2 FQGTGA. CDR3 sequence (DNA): TGTGCCAGCAGCCGGGACAACCACAATGAGCAGTTCTTC. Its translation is CASSRDNHNEQFF.

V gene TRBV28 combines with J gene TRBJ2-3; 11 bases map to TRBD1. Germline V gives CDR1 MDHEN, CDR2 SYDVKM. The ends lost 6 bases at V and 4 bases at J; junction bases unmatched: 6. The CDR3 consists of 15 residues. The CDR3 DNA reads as TGTGCCAGCAGAGGACAGGGGGCGCCCCCAGATACGCAGTATTTT. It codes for CASRGQGAPPDTQYF.

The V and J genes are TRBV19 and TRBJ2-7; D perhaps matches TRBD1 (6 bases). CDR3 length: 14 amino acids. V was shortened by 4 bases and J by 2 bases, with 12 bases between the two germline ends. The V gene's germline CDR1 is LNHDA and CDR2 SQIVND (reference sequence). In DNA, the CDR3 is TGTGCCAGTAGTACAGCAGGGGAGCCCTACGAGCAGTACTTC. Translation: CASSTAGEPYEQYF.

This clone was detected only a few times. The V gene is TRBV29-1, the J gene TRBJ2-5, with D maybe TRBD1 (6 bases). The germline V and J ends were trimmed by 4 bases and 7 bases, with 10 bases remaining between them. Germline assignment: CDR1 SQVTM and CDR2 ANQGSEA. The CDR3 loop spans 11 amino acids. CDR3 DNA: TGCAGCGTTGGGCAGGGGTGGACCCAGTACTTC. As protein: CSVGQGWTQYF.

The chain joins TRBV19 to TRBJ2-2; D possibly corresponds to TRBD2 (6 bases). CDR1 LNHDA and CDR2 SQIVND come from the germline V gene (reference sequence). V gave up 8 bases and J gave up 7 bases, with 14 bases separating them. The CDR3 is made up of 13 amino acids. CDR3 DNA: TGTGCCAGTTCGCAGGGAGGTGGCGGGGAGCTGTTTTTT. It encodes CASSQGGGGELFF.

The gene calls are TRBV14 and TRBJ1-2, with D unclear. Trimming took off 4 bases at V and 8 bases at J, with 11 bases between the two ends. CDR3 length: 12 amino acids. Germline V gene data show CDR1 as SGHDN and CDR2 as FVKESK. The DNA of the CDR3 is TGTGCCAGCAGCCCTGATGGCCGCGGCTACACCTTC. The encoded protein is CASSPDGRGYTF.